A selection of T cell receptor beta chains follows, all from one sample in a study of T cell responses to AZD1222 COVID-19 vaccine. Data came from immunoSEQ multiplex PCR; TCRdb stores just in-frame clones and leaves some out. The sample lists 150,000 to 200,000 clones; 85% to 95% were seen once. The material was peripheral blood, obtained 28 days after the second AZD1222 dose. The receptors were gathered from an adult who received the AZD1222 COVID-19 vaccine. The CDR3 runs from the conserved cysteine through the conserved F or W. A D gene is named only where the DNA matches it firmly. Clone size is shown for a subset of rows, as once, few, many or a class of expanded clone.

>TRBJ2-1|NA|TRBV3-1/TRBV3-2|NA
TGTGCCAGCGCGAATAAGGGCTCCTACAATGAGCAGTTCTTC
CASANKGSYNEQFF
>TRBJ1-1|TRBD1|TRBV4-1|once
TGCGCCAGCAGCCAAGACTCTTGGGACAGAGGCCTGAACACTGAAGCTTTCTTT
CASSQDSWDRGLNTEAFF
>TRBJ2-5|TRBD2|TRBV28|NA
TGTGCCAGCAGTTTTGTTAGCGGGAGACGGGGGTTAGAGACCCAGTACTTC
CASSFVSGRRGLETQYF
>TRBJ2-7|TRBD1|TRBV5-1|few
TGCGCCAGCAGCCGGACAGGGGAGACCTACGAGCAGTACTTC
CASSRTGETYEQYF
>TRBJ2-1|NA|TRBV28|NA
TGTGCCAGCTGGACTGGGACGATCAATGAGCAGTTCTTC
CASWTGTINEQFF
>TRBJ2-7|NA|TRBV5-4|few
TGTGCCAGCGCGCATCAGGGGGGGACGGGATACGAGCAGTACTTC
CASAHQGGTGYEQYF
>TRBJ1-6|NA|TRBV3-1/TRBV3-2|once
TGTGCCAGCAGCCGGGGGGACGGGTATAATTCACCCCTCCACTTT
CASSRGDGYNSPLHF
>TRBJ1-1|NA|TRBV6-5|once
TGTGCCAGCAGTTACTCGGCAGGTCGCATGAACACTGAAGCTTTCTTT
CASSYSAGRMNTEAFF
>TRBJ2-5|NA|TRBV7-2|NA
TGTGCCAGCAGCTTAGAGGGTGGGAGGAAAGAGACCCAGTACTTC
CASSLEGGRKETQYF
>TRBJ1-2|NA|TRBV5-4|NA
TGTGCCAGCAGCTTGGGGACCCGACTTGGCTACACCTTC
CASSLGTRLGYTF
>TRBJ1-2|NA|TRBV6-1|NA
TGTGCCAGCAGTGAAGCCAACAGGGAGTATGGCTACACCTTC
CASSEANREYGYTF
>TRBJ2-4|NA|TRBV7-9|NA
TGTGCCAGCAGCTCACTACGCCAGACAGAAGGGTGGGCAAACATTCAGTACTTC
CASSSLRQTEGWANIQYF
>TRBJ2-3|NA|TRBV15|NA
TGTGCCACCAGCAGAGGATTGGTAGTATCTCGCACAGATACGCAGTATTTT
CATSRGLVVSRTDTQYF
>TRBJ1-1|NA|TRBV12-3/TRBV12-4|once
TGTGCCAGCAGTGGGTTCGATGGGGAAGCTTTCTTT
CASSGFDGEAFF